This T cell receptor beta chain was sequenced for a study of early T cells in non-severe SARS-CoV-2 infection. Using its own MiXCR run on the 5' RACE reads, TCRdb lists one record per CDR3 protein. The sample holds 65,000 to 85,000 distinct CDR3 sequences; around 16% are singletons and the top ten take around 12%. Per the germline V gene, CDR1 is MNHEY and CDR2 is SVGEGT. This CDR3 has 14 amino acids. V lost 2 bases and J 3 bases, leaving 7 bases between the germline ends. The sample was whole blood. The chain has TRBV6-2 or TRBV6-3 and TRBJ2-2; D is unclear. The TCR comes from an adult who was a healthcare worker with PCR-confirmed SARS-CoV-2 infection or an uninfected control (not recorded which). CDR3 loop: CASSYRAHTGELFF. The CDR3 nucleotides are TGTGCCAGCAGTTACAGGGCCCACACCGGGGAGCTGTTTTTT.